The entry below describes one TCR beta chain. Antigen specificity is unknown. These data originate in a study of shared clonotypes between healthy human individuals. Notes on the study in general: Of the naive CD4 clonotypes, around 4.8% were shared across a handful of donors. Clonotype sharing across donors was expected to vary with sequencing depth. The sampled material consisted only of blood, and tissue repertoires are likely to differ.

Both subsets, CD45RA+ naive and CD45RA-negative memory, were split from the CD4+ cells. Only in-frame clones appear in the TCRdb table, and some are missing; sequencing was by immunoSEQ multiplex PCR. In the table there are under 650,000 clones, less than 96% of which are singletons. The CDR3 length is 14 residues. Germline V gene data show CDR1 as KGHSY and CDR2 as FQNENV. The V gene end was trimmed by 2 bases and the J gene end by 5 bases; junction bases not matched to a gene: 6. The chain employs TRBV16 and TRBJ2-7; TRBD1 agrees at 7 bases. The specimen sequenced was naive CD4+ T cells sorted from blood. Subset here: CD45RA+ positively selected. This clonotype originated in a woman younger than 45 in good health. Here the CDR3 DNA reads TGTGCCAGCAGCCAAAGGGACAGAAACAACGAGCAGTACTTC. Its protein product is CASSQRDRNNEQYF.